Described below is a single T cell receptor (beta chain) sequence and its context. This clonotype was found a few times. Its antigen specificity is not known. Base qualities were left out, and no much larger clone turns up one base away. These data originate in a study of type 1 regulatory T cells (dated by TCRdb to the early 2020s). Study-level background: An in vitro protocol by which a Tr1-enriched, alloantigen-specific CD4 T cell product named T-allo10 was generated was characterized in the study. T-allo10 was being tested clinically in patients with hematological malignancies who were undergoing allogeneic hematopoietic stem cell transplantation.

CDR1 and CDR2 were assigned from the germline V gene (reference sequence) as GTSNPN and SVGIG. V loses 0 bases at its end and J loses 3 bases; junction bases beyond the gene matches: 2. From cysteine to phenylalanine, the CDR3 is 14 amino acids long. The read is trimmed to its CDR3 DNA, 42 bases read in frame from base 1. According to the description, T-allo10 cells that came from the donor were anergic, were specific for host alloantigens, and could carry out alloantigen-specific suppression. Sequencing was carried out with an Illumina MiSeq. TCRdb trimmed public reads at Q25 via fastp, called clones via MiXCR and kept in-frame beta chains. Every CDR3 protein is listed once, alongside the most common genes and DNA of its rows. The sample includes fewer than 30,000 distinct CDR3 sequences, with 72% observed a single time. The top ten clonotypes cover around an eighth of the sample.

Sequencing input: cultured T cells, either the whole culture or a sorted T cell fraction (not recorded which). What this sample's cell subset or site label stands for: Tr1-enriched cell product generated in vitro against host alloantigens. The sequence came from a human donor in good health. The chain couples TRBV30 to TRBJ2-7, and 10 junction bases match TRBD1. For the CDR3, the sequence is CAWSVRDRGYEQYF. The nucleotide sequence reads TGTGCCTGGAGTGTACGGGACAGGGGCTACGAGCAGTACTTC.